This T cell receptor beta chain was sequenced for a study of vaccination and CD4 T cells after COVID-19. Looking at the study overall: Participants got two doses of BNT162b2 or mRNA-1273 vaccine.

Germline V gene data show CDR1 as SGHAT and CDR2 as FQNNGV. This CDR3 is built from 14 residues. The ends were cut back, 5 bases at V and 0 bases at J, with 8 bases in the middle. Treatment here: approximately 9-day PBMC culture with coronavirus spike peptide pools or control peptides (ViraFEST assay). Under the ViraFEST approach, antigen-specific T cells were expanded with peptide pools and TCRs subsequently sequenced. Study-level points and caveats: Spike mono-reactivity marked 304 of 307 vaccine-specific clones in convalescent patients.

A word on this clonotype: Its antigen is still unknown.

The Oncomine TCR Beta short-read assay was applied to DNA of cultured CD4+ T cells. TCRdb passed the PCR reads through MiXCR, listing each CDR3 protein once. The table has around 15,000 distinct CDR3 sequences, about 74% seen once; the top ten hold about 16%. This sequence joins TRBV11-2 and TRBJ2-4; unclear D gene. The TCR originated in a human donor who had recovered from COVID-19. Sequenced sample: CD4+ T cells from blood, cultured in vitro. CDR3 in amino acids: CASSLLLAKNIQYF. The CDR3 DNA sequence: TGTGCCAGCAGCCTGCTCTTAGCCAAAAACATTCAGTACTTC.